These 17 T cell receptor beta chains were sequenced from one sample in a study of CD8+ T cells in alopecia areata. The treatment: oral pan-JAK inhibitor, 5-10 mg twice daily. Extracted from the samples, RNA was reverse transcribed into cDNA to serve as the sequencing template. The table came from immunoSEQ multiplex PCR; TCRdb's copy has only in-frame clones and leaves some out. The table has 150,000 to 250,000 clones, about 60% seen once; the top ten hold approximately 3.3%. Source: CD4+ T cells sorted from blood, taken at week 4, from a patient treated with tofacitinib. The receptors derive from a human donor with alopecia areata.

This clone turned up a few times. The chain employs TRBV2 and TRBJ2-2, with D possibly TRBD1 on 5 matching bases. The CDR3 has 15 residues. V dropped 4 bases and J dropped 0 bases, with 9 bases sitting between them. Germline V gene lookup returns CDR1 SNHLY and CDR2 FYNNEI. Here the CDR3 reads CASSVAQANTGELFF. CDR3 bases: TGTGCCAGCAGTGTTGCACAGGCGAACACCGGGGAGCTGTTTTTT.

V is TRBV19 and J is TRBJ2-3, with TRBD2 matching 12 bases. Germline trimming cut 5 bases from V and 1 base from J; bases unmatched to any gene: 4. CDR1 is LNHDA and CDR2 is SQIVND in the germline V gene (reference sequence). The CDR3 has 16 residues. The CDR3 protein is CASSSRTSGGTDTQYF. The CDR3 DNA follows: TGTGCCAGTAGTTCCAGGACTAGCGGGGGCACAGATACGCAGTATTTT.

The genes are TRBV30 and TRBJ1-2; tentative D call: TRBD1 (5 bases). The CDR3 is 13 amino acids. Germline V CDR1 and CDR2: GTSNPN, SVGIG (reference sequence). V lost 2 bases, J lost 6 bases, and 13 bases lay in between. The CDR3 protein is CAWSLSGLNGYTF. CDR3 coding DNA: TGTGCCTGGAGTCTCTCGGGACTAAATGGCTACACCTTC.

V usage is TRBV2 and J usage is TRBJ1-5; D unresolved. Germline V gene sequence: CDR1 SNHLY, CDR2 FYNNEI. V lost 8 bases and J lost 5, with 13 bases in between. CDR3 length: 13 amino acids. CDR3 sequence: CASDLRSDQPQHF. The CDR3 DNA reads as TGTGCCAGCGACCTCAGGAGCGATCAGCCCCAGCATTTT.

J is TRBJ2-3 and V is TRBV6-6, with 11 positions matching TRBD2. The CDR3 contains 16 residues. CDR1 is MNHNY, CDR2 SVGAGI, per germline (reference sequence). With 6 bases clipped from V and 1 base from J, the junction kept 6 bases outside the gene matches. The CDR3 spells CASRPATSGGTDTQYF. As DNA, the CDR3 is TGTGCCAGCAGACCCGCGACTAGCGGGGGCACAGATACGCAGTATTTT.

This sequence joins TRBV30 and TRBJ1-1; D call uncertain. V was shortened by 1 base and J by 8 bases, with 11 bases between the two germline ends. The germline CDR1 and CDR2 sequences are GTSNPN and SVGIG (reference sequence). The CDR3 runs 12 residues. In nucleotides, the CDR3 is TGTGCCTGGAGTGCGGACGACGGGGAAGCTTTCTTT. Encoded protein: CAWSADDGEAFF.

The chain employs TRBV27 and TRBJ1-2; D call uncertain. This CDR3 spans 13 amino acids. The germline V and J ends were trimmed by 6 bases and 4 bases, with 12 bases remaining between them. Germline CDR1 reads MNHEY; CDR2 reads SMNVEV (reference sequence). The CDR3 DNA follows: TGTGCCAGCAGCCCCGACGGCTTCTATGGCTACACCTTC. It translates to CASSPDGFYGYTF.

The chain links TRBV7-9 to TRBJ2-5, with D tentatively TRBD1 (6 bases). Trimming cost V 1 base and J 5 bases, with 11 bases left between them. There are 14 residues in the CDR3. Germline values: CDR1 SEHNR, CDR2 FQNEAQ (reference sequence). DNA of the CDR3: TGTGCCAGCAGCTTAGGATATGGGGGCGAGACCCAGTACTTC. Translating it yields CASSLGYGGETQYF.

The gene calls are TRBV9 and TRBJ2-3, with 7 bases fitting TRBD1. The CDR3 spans 14 residues. CDR1 is SGDLS and CDR2 is YYNGEE in the germline V gene. Trimming removed 3 bases from V and 6 bases from J; junction bases left unmatched: 7. Written as DNA, the CDR3 is TGTGCCAGCAGCGCTAGACAGGGTACCGATACGCAGTATTTT. It encodes CASSARQGTDTQYF. The full variable domain, in which reference TRBV9 and TRBJ2-3 provide the parts outside the CDR3, is DSGVTQTPKHLITATGQRVTLRCSPRSGDLSVYWYQQSLDQGLQFLIQYYNGEERAKGNILERFSAQQFPDLHSELNLSSLELGDSALYFCASSARQGTDTQYFGPGTRLTVL.

CDR3 DNA sequence: TGTGCCTGGAGTGTATTCGGTAGAGCGGGGGGGCGCTCTGAGCAGTTCTTC. Its translation: CAWSVFGRAGGRSEQFF. The chain couples TRBV30 to TRBJ2-1; 10 positions match TRBD2. This CDR3 contains 17 residues. Trimming took 0 bases from V and 9 from J; bases not matched to a gene: 14. Germline CDR1 GTSNPN, CDR2 SVGIG (reference sequence).

The CDR3 loop reads CSVATSNNYGYTF. CDR3 DNA sequence: TGCAGCGTTGCGACCTCTAATAACTATGGCTACACCTTC. The rearrangement links TRBV29-1 to TRBJ1-2; no clear D. The CDR3 covers 13 residues. Trimming removed 4 bases from V and 1 base from J, with 10 bases in between. Germline V CDR1 and CDR2: SQVTM, ANQGSEA.

This clone has just a few counts. This chain connects TRBV18 to TRBJ2-5; no clear D gene. The V gene's germline CDR1 is KGHSH and CDR2 LQKENI. CDR3 size: 14 residues. V shed 2 bases and J shed 0 bases, with 7 bases lying between them. The CDR3 DNA is TGTGCCAGCTCACCAACACAGAACCAAGAGACCCAGTACTTC. Its translation is CASSPTQNQETQYF.

This chain links TRBV4-2 with TRBJ2-3; 8 bases agree with TRBD2. In germline, CDR1 is LGHNA, CDR2 YNFKEQ. The CDR3 is 15 residues long. Trimming took 1 base from V and 6 from J; bases not matched to a gene: 6. DNA of the CDR3: TGTGCCAGCAGCCAAGTAGCGAAGCGGGGGGATACGCAGTATTTT. Its translation: CASSQVAKRGDTQYF.

This clone was counted once. The chain is built from TRBV23-1 and TRBJ1-5, with D possibly being TRBD1 (5 bases). TRBV23-1 is filed as an ORF, its function uncertain. The CDR3 contains 19 residues. The ends were cut back, 3 bases at V and 2 bases at J, with 23 bases in the middle. This CDR3 reads CASSHSGTTMGICNQPQHF. CDR3 nucleotides: TGCGCCAGCAGTCATTCCGGGACGACAATGGGAATTTGCAATCAGCCCCAGCATTTT.

This clone came up a few times. DNA of the CDR3: TGTGCCAGCAGCGTTAGCAGGAGGAATGGCTACACCTTC. It is translated as CASSVSRRNGYTF. The chain recombines TRBV9 with TRBJ1-2; D is unresolved. The CDR3 extends over 13 amino acids. Trimming pared 2 bases from V and 6 bases from J, leaving 11 bases between. Germline lookup yields CDR1 SGDLS and CDR2 YYNGEE. Full variable domain (outside the CDR3, taken from reference TRBV9 and TRBJ1-2): DSGVTQTPKHLITATGQRVTLRCSPRSGDLSVYWYQQSLDQGLQFLIQYYNGEERAKGNILERFSAQQFPDLHSELNLSSLELGDSALYFCASSVSRRNGYTFGSGTRLTVV.

The chain uses TRBV6-1 and TRBJ1-5; possibly TRBD1 for D (6 bases). V lost 6 bases and J lost 3, with 9 bases in between. The length of the CDR3 is 13 residues. Germline CDR1 MNHNS, CDR2 SASEGT. CDR3 nucleotide sequence: TGTGCCAGCAGAGGGACAAACAATCAGCCCCAGCATTTT. Its protein is CASRGTNNQPQHF.

The chain employs TRBV15 and TRBJ1-6; no definite D call. V lost 3 bases, J lost 10 bases, and 13 bases lay in between. The CDR3 totals 14 residues. Germline V gives CDR1 LNHNV, CDR2 YYDKDF (reference sequence). The CDR3 sequence: CATSRREHQSPLHF. CDR3 nucleotides: TGTGCCACCAGCAGGCGTGAACATCAATCACCCCTCCACTTT.